This TCR beta chain was recovered during a study of T cell repertoires in cytomegalovirus infection. Across the whole study: Selection of CMV epitopes for the study included recently identified HLA-C-restricted and well-studied HLA-B-restricted ones. Whole-study results and caveats: CMV-specific TCR beta clonotypes restricted by HLA-C were the ones dominating the ex vivo response.

MiXCR, run by TCRdb on the reads, gives a single entry per CDR3 protein. The sample shows around 900,000 distinct CDR3 sequences, 25% to 40% of them seen only once. This CDR3 region has 16 residues. In germline, CDR1 is LGHNT, CDR2 FRNRAP. The ends were cut back, 0 bases at V and 8 bases at J, with 19 bases in the middle. Comment on this clonotype: Its antigen is unidentified.

J is TRBJ1-1 and V is TRBV12-5; tentative D call: TRBD1 (6 bases). Material: cultured CD8+ T cells from PBMCs, obtained from culture after CMV antigen stimulation. The source of this sequence is a human donor in good health (CMV status not recorded). Some clones in this sample may be carry-over from other donors' samples. The CDR3 is CASGLVHEGEGDEAFF. The CDR3 coding sequence is TGTGCTAGTGGTTTGGTACATGAGGGGGAGGGGGACGAAGCTTTCTTT.